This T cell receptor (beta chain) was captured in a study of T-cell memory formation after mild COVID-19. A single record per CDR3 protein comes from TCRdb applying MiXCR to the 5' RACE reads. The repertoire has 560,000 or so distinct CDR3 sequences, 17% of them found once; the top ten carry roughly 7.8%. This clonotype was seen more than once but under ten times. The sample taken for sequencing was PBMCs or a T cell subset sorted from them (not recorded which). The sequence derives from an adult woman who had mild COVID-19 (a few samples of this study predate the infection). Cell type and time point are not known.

CDR3 amino acids: CASSHRDREREQYF. CDR3 coding DNA: TGTGCCAGCAGCCACCGGGACAGGGAGCGCGAGCAGTACTTC. The chain carries TRBV7-9 and TRBJ2-7; 9 bases align to TRBD1. CDR3 size: 14 residues. The ends lost 5 bases at V and 6 bases at J; junction bases unmatched: 8. Germline loops: CDR1 SEHNR, CDR2 FQNEAQ (reference sequence).